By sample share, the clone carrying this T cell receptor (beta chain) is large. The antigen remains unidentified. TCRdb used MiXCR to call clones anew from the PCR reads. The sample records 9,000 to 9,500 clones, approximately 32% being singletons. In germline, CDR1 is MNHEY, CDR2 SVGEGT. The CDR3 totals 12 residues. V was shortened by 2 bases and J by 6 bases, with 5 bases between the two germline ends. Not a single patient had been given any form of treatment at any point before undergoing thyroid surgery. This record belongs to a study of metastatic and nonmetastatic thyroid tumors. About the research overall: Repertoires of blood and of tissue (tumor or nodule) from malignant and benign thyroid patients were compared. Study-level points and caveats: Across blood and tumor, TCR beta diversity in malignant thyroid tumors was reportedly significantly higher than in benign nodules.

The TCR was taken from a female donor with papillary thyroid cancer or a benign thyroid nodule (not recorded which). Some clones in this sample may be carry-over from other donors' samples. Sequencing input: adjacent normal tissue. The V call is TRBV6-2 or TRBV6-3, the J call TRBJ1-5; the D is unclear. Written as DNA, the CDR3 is TGTGCCAGCAGTTACCCGGTTCAGCCCCAGCATTTT. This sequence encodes CASSYPVQPQHF.